These 25 T cell receptor beta chains were all obtained from the same sample, sequenced in a study of blood T cell repertoires in COVID-19. The method was immunoSEQ multiplex PCR; TCRdb's version includes in-frame clones alone and lacks a portion of them. The table records roughly 79,000 clones, 65% to 85% of them present only once. Sequenced: peripheral blood. Source of these receptors: a man aged 55 to 69 with active or convalescent COVID-19.

The V gene is TRBV6-5, the J gene TRBJ2-7, with TRBD1 matching 8 bases. Looked up from germline, CDR1 is MNHEY and CDR2 is SVGAGI. V shed 6 bases and J 2 bases; nucleotides not matched to a gene: 6. This CDR3 contains 14 residues. The CDR3 nucleotides read TGTGCCAGCAGACGGGGACAGGAGCCCTACGAGCAGTACTTC. Amino acid sequence: CASRRGQEPYEQYF.

V and J are TRBV19 and TRBJ1-4, with D hard to call. V was trimmed by 3 bases and J by 4 bases, leaving 12 bases between them. The CDR3 loop spans 15 amino acids. Germline CDR1 and CDR2: LNHDA and SQIVND (reference sequence). DNA of the CDR3: TGTGCCAGTAGTATGCGTGGGCAGGATAATGAAAAACTGTTTTTT. Translating gives CASSMRGQDNEKLFF.

This chain links TRBV9 with TRBJ1-6; a possible D gene is TRBD1 (5 bases). The CDR3 length is 17 residues. Looked up from germline, CDR1 is SGDLS and CDR2 is YYNGEE. V shed 1 base and J shed 3 bases, with 14 bases lying between them. CDR3 bases: TGTGCCAGCAGCGTATCTGGGGGAGGGGTCTATAATTCACCCCTCCACTTT. Translated, it gives CASSVSGGGVYNSPLHF.

The chain recombines TRBV19 with TRBJ2-3; no definite D call. Looked up from germline, CDR1 is LNHDA and CDR2 is SQIVND (reference sequence). V lost 9 bases, J lost 0 bases, and 13 bases lay in between. This CDR3 region has 14 residues. The CDR3 nucleotides read TGTGCCAGCAGCCAGGCCGAGAGCACAGATACGCAGTATTTT. This gives the protein CASSQAESTDTQYF.

The chain recombines TRBV11-1 with TRBJ2-1; 9 bases are shared with TRBD1. Germline V gene sequence: CDR1 SGHAT, CDR2 FQDESV (reference sequence). V shed 4 bases, J shed 5 bases, and the junction held 0 bases outside the gene matches. This CDR3 contains 13 residues. Here the CDR3 DNA reads TGTGCCAGCAGCTGGGACAGGGACAATGAGCAGTTCTTC. Residues: CASSWDRDNEQFF.

The V and J genes are TRBV7-6 and TRBJ2-3, with TRBD2 matching over 7 bases. Trimming cost V 11 bases and J 0 bases; bases outside gene matches: 11. Germline V CDR1 and CDR2: SGHVS, FNYEAQ. The CDR3 length is 15 residues. This CDR3 reads CAVHTGTKSTDTQYF. The CDR3 nucleotides are TGTGCCGTCCATACCGGGACTAAAAGCACAGATACGCAGTATTTT.

The chain is built from TRBV10-3 and TRBJ2-2; 10 bases fit TRBD1. This CDR3 is 15 amino acids long. Germline V gene data show CDR1 as ENHRY and CDR2 as SYGVKD. After removal of 8 bases from V and 5 bases from J, the junction contained 8 bases not matched to a gene. The CDR3 DNA sequence: TGTGCCATCGAGTCCGGGACAGGGGAAACCGGGGAGCTGTTTTTT. Its protein is CAIESGTGETGELFF.

This clone has more than one count but fewer than ten. J is TRBJ1-2 and V is TRBV9; 10 bases align to TRBD1. V was pared by 0 bases and J by 2 bases, with 4 bases of the junction left unmatched. This CDR3 region has 16 residues. Looked up from germline, CDR1 is SGDLS and CDR2 is YYNGEE. CDR3 in amino acids: CASSVDSGQGNYGYTF. The CDR3 DNA follows: TGTGCCAGCAGCGTAGACTCGGGACAGGGGAACTATGGCTACACCTTC.

The chain has TRBV19 and TRBJ2-3, with 14 bases fitting TRBD2. J gave up 0 bases and V 4 bases, and 3 bases lay outside the gene matches. The CDR3 covers 17 residues. CDR1 LNHDA and CDR2 SQIVND come from the germline V gene (reference sequence). CDR3 loop: CASSRTSGGLSTDTQYF. CDR3 DNA: TGTGCCAGTAGTAGGACTAGCGGGGGGTTGAGCACAGATACGCAGTATTTT.

CDR3 sequence reads: CAISEPTSGGQTQYF. DNA for the CDR3: TGTGCCATCAGTGAGCCGACTAGCGGGGGGCAGACCCAGTACTTC. The chain carries TRBV10-3 and TRBJ2-5; TRBD2 agrees at 13 bases. Looked up from germline, CDR1 is ENHRY and CDR2 is SYGVKD. The CDR3 spans 15 residues. Trimming at V came to 2 bases and at J to 6 bases, leaving 3 bases not matched to a gene.

The CDR3 sequence is CSVGRELAEVQDTQYF. DNA for the CDR3: TGCAGCGTCGGGAGGGAACTAGCGGAGGTCCAGGATACGCAGTATTTT. The chain combines TRBV29-1 with TRBJ2-3; TRBD2 matches 8 bases. The V gene end was trimmed by 6 bases and the J gene end by 6 bases; junction bases not matched to a gene: 17. The CDR3 spans 16 residues. Germline loops: CDR1 SQVTM, CDR2 ANQGSEA.

The CDR3 protein is CASTSGGATQYF. The CDR3 coding sequence is TGTGCCAGTACTAGCGGGGGGGCGACCCAGTACTTC. This chain joins TRBV19 and TRBJ2-5, with TRBD2 matching 12 bases. The CDR3 length is 12 residues. Trimming cost V 7 bases and J 7 bases; bases outside gene matches: 1. Germline V CDR1 and CDR2: LNHDA, SQIVND (reference sequence).

Note on this clone: The sample contains more than one DNA sequence encoding this CDR3. This chain uses TRBV4-3 with TRBJ2-7; 8 bases line up with TRBD1. CDR3 size: 15 residues. Germline CDR1 is LGHNA and CDR2 is YSLEER. With V trimmed by 1 base and J by 1 base, 3 bases remained unmatched. The DNA of the CDR3 is TGCGCCAGCAGCCAAGTCACAGGGGGTTCCTACGAGCAGTACTTC. This sequence encodes CASSQVTGGSYEQYF.

This clone was seen a handful of times. This sequence joins TRBV7-2 and TRBJ1-6, with 9 positions matching TRBD1. This CDR3 spans 13 amino acids. Germline V gene sequence: CDR1 SGHTA, CDR2 FQGNSA. Trimming took 3 bases from V and 10 from J; bases not matched to a gene: 1. The CDR3 spells CASSLTGGSPLHF. In DNA form, the CDR3 reads TGTGCCAGCAGCTTGACAGGGGGATCACCCCTCCACTTT.

The rearrangement links TRBV27 to TRBJ2-2, with 8 positions matching TRBD2. Germline-derived CDR1 and CDR2 are MNHEY and SMNVEV (reference sequence). The CDR3 loop spans 15 amino acids. The V and J ends lost 5 bases and 2 bases, in that order; junction bases with no gene match: 4. Here the CDR3 reads CASSLSGRNTGELFF. The CDR3 coding sequence is TGTGCCAGCAGTCTCAGCGGGAGAAACACCGGGGAGCTGTTTTTT.

The chain joins TRBV5-4 to TRBJ1-1, with TRBD1 matching over 8 bases. The J segment lost 10 bases and the V segment lost 3 bases, leaving 11 bases of the junction unmatched. The CDR3 spans 14 residues. The germline V gene has CDR1 SGHNT and CDR2 YYREEE (reference sequence). The DNA for the CDR3 is TGTGCCAGCAGCTCTTCCGGGACAGGAGGGCGAGCTTTCTTT. Residues: CASSSSGTGGRAFF.

The chain has TRBV5-6 and TRBJ1-2; 7 bases agree with TRBD1. This CDR3 has 16 residues. Losses at the gene ends were 2 bases for V and 7 bases for J; bases not matched to a gene: 14. Germline V gives CDR1 SGHDT, CDR2 YYEEEE. The CDR3 region is CASSLGGRGAGSGYTF. CDR3 bases: TGTGCCAGCAGCTTAGGAGGCAGGGGGGCCGGGAGTGGCTACACCTTC.

The rearrangement joins TRBV13 to TRBJ2-2; D is ambiguous. V shed 0 bases and J shed 1 base, with 6 bases lying between them. Germline-derived CDR1 and CDR2 are PRHDT and FYEKMQ (reference sequence). The CDR3 sequence is 15 residues long. The CDR3 reads CASSLGAENTGELFF. The DNA of the CDR3 is TGTGCCAGCAGCTTAGGGGCAGAGAACACCGGGGAGCTGTTTTTT. Full variable domain (remainder filled in from reference TRBV13 and TRBJ2-2): AAGVIQSPRHLIKEKRETATLKCYPIPRHDTVYWYQQGPGQDPQFLISFYEKMQSDKGSIPDRFSAQQFSDYHSELNMSSLELGDSALYFCASSLGAENTGELFFGEGSRLTVL.

The sample holds one count of this clone. The chain combines TRBV18 with TRBJ2-3; 10 bases line up with TRBD2. CDR1 is KGHSH, CDR2 LQKENI, per germline. The CDR3 extends over 16 amino acids. The junction had 5 bases not matched to a gene; V was cut back by 3 bases and J by 2 bases. The CDR3 sequence is CASSPISGGNTDTQYF. The CDR3 bases are TGTGCCAGCTCACCGATTAGCGGGGGGAACACAGATACGCAGTATTTT.

This chain uses TRBV19 with TRBJ1-5, with 9 nucleotides matching TRBD1. J gave up 7 bases and V 5 bases, and 12 bases lay outside the gene matches. Germline V gives CDR1 LNHDA, CDR2 SQIVND (reference sequence). The CDR3 consists of 16 residues. The CDR3 bases are TGTGCCAGTAGTCGGACAGGGGCCTCCACAGGGCAGCCCCAGCATTTT. Translated: CASSRTGASTGQPQHF. Variable domain in full (rest from reference TRBV19 and TRBJ1-5): DGGITQSPKYLFRKEGQNVTLSCEQNLNHDAMYWYRQDPGQGLRLIYYSQIVNDFQKGDIAEGYSVSREKKESFPLTVTSAQKNPTAFYLCASSRTGASTGQPQHFGDGTRLSIL.

This clone was counted many times. The chain links TRBV2 to TRBJ2-7, with 9 nucleotides matching TRBD1. The V gene end was trimmed by 6 bases and the J gene end by 1 base; junction bases not matched to a gene: 7. The V gene's germline CDR1 is SNHLY and CDR2 FYNNEI. This CDR3 region has 15 residues. The CDR3 reads CASSAGTGLSYEQYF. CDR3 sequence (DNA): TGTGCCAGCAGCGCCGGGACAGGGTTATCCTACGAGCAGTACTTC. Together with reference TRBV2 and TRBJ2-7, the CDR3 gives the full variable domain: EPEVTQTPSHQVTQMGQEVILRCVPISNHLYFYWYRQILGQKVEFLVSFYNNEISEKSEIFDDQFSVERPDGSNFTLKIRSTKLEDSAMYFCASSAGTGLSYEQYFGPGTRLTVT.

This clone was observed once. The chain employs TRBV5-4 and TRBJ2-1; TRBD2 aligns across 9 bases. CDR1 and CDR2 from the germline V gene are SGHNT and YYREEE (reference sequence). CDR3 length: 15 amino acids. The junction had 8 bases not matched to a gene; V was cut back by 3 bases and J by 7 bases. This CDR3 reads CASSYSGGGGNEQFF. In DNA form, the CDR3 reads TGTGCCAGCAGCTATAGCGGCGGGGGGGGGAATGAGCAGTTCTTC. The variable domain in full, with the rest retrieved from reference TRBV5-4 and TRBJ2-1, is ETGVTQSPTHLIKTRGQQVTLRCSSQSGHNTVSWYQQALGQGPQFIFQYYREEENGRGNFPPRFSGLQFPNYSSELNVNALELDDSALYLCASSYSGGGGNEQFFGPGTRLTVL.

The rearrangement links TRBV29-1 to TRBJ2-7; 10 positions agree with TRBD1. The CDR3 length is 13 residues. V shed 4 bases, J shed 5 bases, and the junction held 5 bases outside the gene matches. In germline, CDR1 is SQVTM, CDR2 ANQGSEA. CDR3 nucleotide sequence: TGCAGCGTTGTCGGGACAGGGGTGCACGAGCAGTACTTC. Encoded protein: CSVVGTGVHEQYF.

This chain links TRBV11-1 with TRBJ1-2; unclear D gene. V was pared by 3 bases and J by 7 bases, with 12 bases between. Germline-derived CDR1 and CDR2 are SGHAT and FQDESV (reference sequence). This CDR3 has 13 amino acids. The CDR3 loop is CASSLVAGSGYTF. As DNA, the CDR3 is TGTGCCAGCAGCTTGGTCGCCGGTAGTGGCTACACCTTC.

The chain carries TRBV23-1 and TRBJ2-3; 9 bases are a match to TRBD2. TRBV23-1 is recorded as an ORF, its role being uncertain. The CDR3 sequence is 15 residues long. V lost 6 bases to trimming and J lost 6 bases; unmatched junction nucleotides: 10. DNA for the CDR3: TGCGCCAGCAGAGGAGCGGGAGGAAGAGCCGATACGCAGTATTTT. Amino acids: CASRGAGGRADTQYF.